These 21 T cell receptor beta chains share one sample of origin, sequenced in a study of identical twins. One entry per CDR3 protein results from TCRdb running MiXCR on the 5' RACE reads. This table has hundreds of thousands of distinct CDR3 sequences, less than 10% appearing once. The data were also submitted as part of a second study, on yellow fever vaccine responses in identical twins.

Sequencing was done on a sample of PBMCs. Receptor source: a woman aged 18-30 years in good health.

The V call is TRBV7-6, the J call TRBJ1-6; D gene unclear. The CDR3 length is 14 residues. The germline V gene encodes CDR1 SGHVS and CDR2 FNYEAQ. Trimming stripped 3 bases from V and 9 bases from J, with 12 bases between. CDR3 amino acids: CASSFNEEGSPLHF. The CDR3 bases are TGTGCCAGCAGCTTTAATGAGGAGGGTTCACCCCTCCACTTT.

The DNA for the CDR3 is TGTGCCAGCAGTTCATCTGCTAGCGGGAGGCCCTACGAGCAGTACTTC. This translates into CASSSSASGRPYEQYF. The gene calls are TRBV28 and TRBJ2-7; the match to TRBD2 covers 11 bases. Germline assignment: CDR1 MDHEN and CDR2 SYDVKM. V shed 4 bases, J shed 2 bases, and the junction held 7 bases outside the gene matches. This CDR3 is built from 16 residues.

Only a few counts were recorded for this clonotype. The chain has TRBV11-3 and TRBJ2-1, with 12 bases lining up with TRBD1. This CDR3 is built from 16 residues. The V gene's germline CDR1 is SGHNT and CDR2 YENEEA. The J segment lost 8 bases and the V segment lost 5 bases, leaving 10 bases of the junction unmatched. The CDR3 DNA reads as TGTGCCAGCAGCCCTTCCGGGACAGGGGGCCGGCATGAGCAGTTCTTC. It is translated as CASSPSGTGGRHEQFF.

This clonotype came up many times. This chain links TRBV29-1 with TRBJ2-3; D remains ambiguous. There are 14 residues in the CDR3. Germline values: CDR1 SQVTM, CDR2 ANQGSEA. Between the trimmed V and J ends, which lost 4 bases and 1 base, there was a span of 12 bases. DNA for the CDR3: TGCAGCGTTGTGGGTTTAAGGGGCACAGATACGCAGTATTTT. It yields the protein CSVVGLRGTDTQYF.

Comment on this clonotype: Just one base apart from a much larger clone, this may be a read error. The chain employs TRBV14 and TRBJ2-5, with D perhaps matching TRBD2 (6 bases). The CDR3 is 14 amino acids. From germline, CDR1 is SGHDN and CDR2 FVKESK. The CDR3 is CTSSDSGYQETQYF. CDR3 DNA: TGTACCAGCAGTGATAGCGGTTACCAAGAGACCCAGTACTTC.

DNA for the CDR3: TGTGCCGTCGAGACAGGGGGAATCGAAAAACTGTTTTTT. Translated, it gives CAVETGGIEKLFF. V gene TRBV30 combines with J gene TRBJ1-4, with TRBD1 identical over 9 bases. CDR3 length: 13 amino acids. The V segment lost 8 bases and the J segment 8 bases; nucleotides outside the gene matches: 9. Germline CDR1 GTSNPN, CDR2 SVGIG (reference sequence).

The chain has TRBV3-1 and TRBJ2-2; weak D call: TRBD2 (5 bases). This CDR3 has 14 residues. V was shortened by 5 bases and J by 1 base, with 8 bases between the two germline ends. Germline V gene data show CDR1 as LGHDT and CDR2 as YNNKEL (reference sequence). The CDR3 reads CASSASGNTGELFF. The CDR3 DNA sequence: TGTGCCAGCAGCGCGAGCGGGAACACCGGGGAGCTGTTTTTT.

This clonotype turned up a few times. The CDR3: CASRPASGGAYNEQFF. The DNA for the CDR3 is TGTGCCAGCAGACCAGCAAGCGGGGGGGCCTACAATGAGCAGTTCTTC. V and J are TRBV6-4 and TRBJ2-1; 10 bases match TRBD2. V lost 6 bases to trimming and J lost 2 bases; unmatched junction nucleotides: 7. The CDR3 spans 16 residues. The germline gives CDR1 MRHNA, CDR2 SNTAGT.

The table lists this clonotype with many counts. The gene calls are TRBV6-2 or TRBV6-3 and TRBJ2-5, with TRBD1 matching 7 bases. Germline V gene data show CDR1 as MNHEY and CDR2 as SVGEGT. The CDR3 totals 16 residues. The J segment lost 0 bases and the V segment lost 9 bases, leaving 13 bases of the junction unmatched. The CDR3 protein is CARDGTDTSYQETQYF. CDR3 coding DNA: TGTGCCAGAGACGGGACAGACACTTCCTACCAAGAGACCCAGTACTTC.

This clonotype was detected only a few times. The chain carries TRBV18 and TRBJ2-2; D is possibly TRBD1 or TRBD2 (5 bases each). The CDR3 has 15 amino acids. Germline lookup yields CDR1 KGHSH and CDR2 LQKENI. Deletions cut 0 bases from V and 7 bases from J, with 12 bases between. The CDR3 sequence is CASSPPGVNDGELFF. The CDR3 nucleotides read TGTGCCAGCTCACCACCGGGGGTTAACGACGGGGAGCTGTTTTTT.

The rearrangement links TRBV2 to TRBJ2-3; a possible D gene is TRBD1 (5 bases). The length of the CDR3 is 12 residues. Per the germline V gene, CDR1 is SNHLY and CDR2 is FYNNEI. The V end was cut by 7 bases, the J end by 6 bases, with 11 bases between. The CDR3 sequence is CASNGASDTQYF. The DNA of the CDR3 is TGTGCCAGCAATGGGGCGTCGGATACGCAGTATTTT. Full variable domain (rest looked up from reference TRBV2 and TRBJ2-3): EPEVTQTPSHQVTQMGQEVILRCVPISNHLYFYWYRQILGQKVEFLVSFYNNEISEKSEIFDDQFSVERPDGSNFTLKIRSTKLEDSAMYFCASNGASDTQYFGPGTRLTVL.

This clonotype has a handful of counts. The chain uses TRBV20-1 and TRBJ2-7; 11 nucleotides agree with TRBD2. Germline V gives CDR1 DFQATT, CDR2 SNEGSKA (reference sequence). V was clipped by 1 base and J by 4 bases; unmatched bases: 9. There are 16 residues in the CDR3. The CDR3 DNA follows: TGCAGTGCTAGAGGAACTAGCGGGAGAAAGGAGTACGAGCAGTACTTC. It codes for CSARGTSGRKEYEQYF.

This clonotype was counted ten times or more. J is TRBJ1-5 and V is TRBV6-1, with D hard to call. Looked up from germline, CDR1 is MNHNS and CDR2 is SASEGT. The CDR3 is 13 amino acids. Trimming cost V 2 bases and J 6 bases, with 8 bases left between them. Written as DNA, the CDR3 is TGTGCCAGCAGTGAACTTAGGAGTCAGCCCCAGCATTTT. Translation gives CASSELRSQPQHF.

The chain recombines TRBV9 with TRBJ2-7, with 13 bases fitting TRBD2. The V gene's germline CDR1 is SGDLS and CDR2 YYNGEE. J gave up 6 bases and V 4 bases, and 4 bases lay outside the gene matches. This CDR3 contains 14 residues. The CDR3 coding sequence is TGTGCCAGCAGCCCCCGACTAGCGGGGGGCGAGCAGTACTTC. As protein: CASSPRLAGGEQYF.

The chain has TRBV7-9 and TRBJ2-1; tentatively, D is TRBD2 (7 bases). CDR1 and CDR2 (germline): SEHNR, FQNEAQ (reference sequence). Trimming shortened V by 5 bases and J by 3 bases, and 20 bases separated the two germline ends. The length of the CDR3 is 17 residues. The CDR3 DNA follows: TGTGCCAGCAGCCCCCCGCGCCGGGGGGCCCTCTACAATGAGCAGTTCTTC. Translation: CASSPPRRGALYNEQFF.

This clonotype came up a few times. V gene TRBV12-3 or TRBV12-4 combines with J gene TRBJ2-3; D tentatively fits TRBD1 or TRBD2 (6 bases each). V was clipped by 5 bases and J by 8 bases, with 11 bases between them. The CDR3 spans 12 residues. Written as DNA, the CDR3 is TGTGCCAGCAGTCCGGGGGCTGGTACGCAGTATTTT. Translated: CASSPGAGTQYF.

V is TRBV12-3 or TRBV12-4 and J is TRBJ2-7; possible D gene TRBD2, 6 bases. There are 15 residues in the CDR3. The V end was cut by 6 bases, the J end by 0 bases, with 15 bases between. CDR3: CASSPIRDFSYEQYF. CDR3 DNA: TGTGCCAGCAGCCCGATAAGGGACTTCTCCTACGAGCAGTACTTC.

This clonotype was counted ten times or more. The chain employs TRBV7-9 and TRBJ2-7; D gene uncertain. CDR1 SEHNR and CDR2 FQNEAQ come from the germline V gene (reference sequence). The CDR3 extends over 15 amino acids. The V gene lost 0 bases and the J gene lost 3 bases, with 12 bases spanning the gap. The CDR3 spells CASSLAFGIHYEQYF. Here the CDR3 DNA reads TGTGCCAGCAGCTTAGCGTTTGGGATACACTACGAGCAGTACTTC.

This sequence joins TRBV6-6 and TRBJ2-5; D is possibly TRBD2 (6 bases). This CDR3 spans 12 amino acids. The V end lost 10 bases, the J end lost 7 bases, and 16 bases lay between the germline ends. The V gene's germline CDR1 is MNHNY and CDR2 SVGAGI (reference sequence). CDR3 nucleotide sequence: TGTGCCACCGAGGGACTTATTGGGACCCAGTACTTC. Translation: CATEGLIGTQYF.

There are many counts of this clonotype. V gene TRBV6-2 or TRBV6-3 combines with J gene TRBJ2-3; no definite D call. V was trimmed by 2 bases and J by 2 bases, leaving 20 bases between them. Germline-derived CDR1 and CDR2 are MNHEY and SVGEGT. The CDR3 totals 18 residues. In nucleotides, the CDR3 is TGTGCCAGCAGTTACGGTTTCGGCGCCCCAGCAGACACAGATACGCAGTATTTT. Protein sequence: CASSYGFGAPADTDTQYF.

This clonotype was found a few times. The CDR3 reads CASSFSETQAPYEQYF. As DNA, the CDR3 is TGTGCCAGCAGCTTCAGTGAGACCCAGGCCCCCTACGAGCAGTACTTC. V gene TRBV7-9 combines with J gene TRBJ2-7; D is unresolved. This CDR3 region has 16 residues. Trimming took 3 bases from V and 2 from J, leaving 17 bases between them. Germline V lookup: CDR1 SEHNR, CDR2 FQNEAQ (reference sequence).